The T cell receptor (beta chain) described here comes from a study of blood T cell repertoires in COVID-19. The table lists this clone with a count of one. Source study methods: By means of reference gene primer amplification, nucleated cell counts were estimated. Generated by immunoSEQ multiplex PCR, the TCRdb table keeps only in-frame clones and is missing some. The D gene and trimming were derived from the DNA, and the V and J assignments and clone size from that table. The table includes more than 85,000 clones, about 89% detected once. The CDR3 covers 19 residues. Losses at the gene ends were 6 bases for V and 0 bases for J; bases not matched to a gene: 16. Germline V gene lookup returns CDR1 LNHDA and CDR2 SQIVND (reference sequence).

This rearrangement joins TRBV19 to TRBJ1-1; 10 bases are shared with TRBD1. The clonotype originates from an older woman with acute or convalescent COVID-19. The sequenced sample was peripheral blood. CDR3 protein: CASRSRRDRGSRLNTEAFF. In DNA form, the CDR3 reads TGTGCCAGTAGAAGCCGCCGGGACAGGGGTTCTAGATTGAACACTGAAGCTTTCTTT.